A selection of T cell receptor beta chains follows, all from one sample in a study of T cell changes during pregnancy in multiple sclerosis. Sequencing used immunoSEQ multiplex PCR; TCRdb keeps in-frame clones, though not all of them. The table shows some 100,000 clones, with 90% to 95% occurring only once. The sequences come from peripheral blood, collected before pregnancy. The receptors originated from a female donor with multiple sclerosis, enrolled in a pregnancy study. Both conserved end residues are part of each CDR3. A D gene is named only where the DNA matches it firmly. Clone size is given for some rows only: seen once, a few or many times, or a class if the clone is expanded.

v_call: TRBV19; clone_size: .; j_call: TRBJ2-1; d_call: TRBD2; cdr3_aa: CASSIVVASGSGNEQFF; cdr3_nt: TGTGCCAGTAGTATAGTAGTCGCTAGCGGGAGTGGCAATGAGCAGTTCTTC
v_call: TRBV5-1; clone_size: .; j_call: TRBJ2-2; d_call: TRBD2; cdr3_aa: CASSSQREAGELFF; cdr3_nt: TGCGCCAGCAGCTCGCAGCGGGAGGCCGGGGAGCTGTTTTTT
v_call: TRBV30; clone_size: .; j_call: TRBJ1-2; d_call: TRBD1; cdr3_aa: CAWSGGQTGYTF; cdr3_nt: TGTGCCTGGAGTGGGGGACAGACAGGCTACACCTTC
v_call: TRBV11-3; clone_size: .; j_call: TRBJ2-1; d_call: TRBD2; cdr3_aa: CASSLGGRVAGGPVYNEQFF; cdr3_nt: TGTGCCAGCAGCTTAGGTGGGAGGGTAGCGGGAGGGCCGGTTTACAATGAGCAGTTCTTC
v_call: TRBV7-3; clone_size: .; j_call: TRBJ1-1; d_call: .; cdr3_aa: CASSLRGSGPAFF; cdr3_nt: TGTGCCAGCAGCTTACGGGGTTCCGGGCCCGCTTTCTTT
v_call: TRBV19; clone_size: .; j_call: TRBJ1-5; d_call: .; cdr3_aa: CASSIRAYQPQHF; cdr3_nt: TGTGCCAGTAGTATCCGAGCTTATCAGCCCCAGCATTTT
v_call: TRBV9; clone_size: .; j_call: TRBJ2-7; d_call: TRBD1; cdr3_aa: CASSVGTASYEQYF; cdr3_nt: TGTGCCAGCAGCGTTGGGACAGCCTCCTACGAGCAGTACTTC
v_call: TRBV1; clone_size: .; j_call: TRBJ2-1; d_call: .; cdr3_aa: CTSRPTGVAHNEQFF; cdr3_nt: TGCACCAGCAGACCTACAGGGGTTGCCCACAATGAGCAGTTCTTC
v_call: TRBV29-1; clone_size: once; j_call: TRBJ2-1; d_call: TRBD1; cdr3_aa: CSVYSLGQASYNEQFF; cdr3_nt: TGCAGCGTTTACTCTTTGGGACAGGCTTCGTACAATGAGCAGTTCTTC
v_call: TRBV5-5; clone_size: .; j_call: TRBJ2-7; d_call: .; cdr3_aa: CASSLTATRVGPYEQYF; cdr3_nt: TGTGCCAGCAGCCTTACTGCGACGAGGGTCGGTCCCTACGAGCAGTACTTC
v_call: TRBV5-4; clone_size: .; j_call: TRBJ2-1; d_call: TRBD1; cdr3_aa: CASSPKGQYNEQFF; cdr3_nt: TGTGCCAGCAGCCCTAAGGGACAGTACAATGAGCAGTTCTTC
v_call: TRBV7-9; clone_size: .; j_call: TRBJ2-7; d_call: .; cdr3_aa: CASSFTRDPGEQYF; cdr3_nt: TGTGCCAGCAGCTTTACGCGGGATCCGGGAGAGCAGTACTTC
v_call: TRBV7-2; clone_size: .; j_call: TRBJ1-3; d_call: .; cdr3_aa: CASSLDLGVTIYF; cdr3_nt: TGTGCCAGCAGCTTAGACTTAGGGGTCACCATATATTTT
v_call: TRBV19; clone_size: .; j_call: TRBJ1-5; d_call: .; cdr3_aa: CASSILGVEAQHF; cdr3_nt: TGTGCCAGTAGTATCTTGGGAGTTGAGGCCCAGCATTTT
v_call: TRBV5-4; clone_size: .; j_call: TRBJ2-7; d_call: .; cdr3_aa: CASSLEGGREQYF; cdr3_nt: TGTGCCAGCAGCTTGGAAGGGGGTCGCGAGCAGTACTTC
v_call: TRBV27; clone_size: .; j_call: TRBJ2-7; d_call: TRBD2; cdr3_aa: CASSPAGWVYEQYF; cdr3_nt: TGTGCCAGCAGTCCAGCGGGATGGGTATACGAGCAGTACTTC
v_call: TRBV30; clone_size: .; j_call: TRBJ1-6; d_call: .; cdr3_aa: CAWSQVNSPLHF; cdr3_nt: TGTGCCTGGAGTCAGGTTAATTCACCCCTCCACTTT
v_call: TRBV7-9; clone_size: .; j_call: TRBJ2-4; d_call: .; cdr3_aa: CASSLEYRDKNIQYF; cdr3_nt: TGTGCCAGCAGCCTAGAATACAGGGACAAAAACATTCAGTACTTC
v_call: TRBV18; clone_size: .; j_call: TRBJ2-1; d_call: .; cdr3_aa: CASSQTRSQGNEQFF; cdr3_nt: TGTGCCAGCTCGCAAACTAGGTCTCAGGGGAATGAGCAGTTCTTC
v_call: TRBV19; clone_size: .; j_call: TRBJ2-4; d_call: .; cdr3_aa: CASRETGAKNIQYF; cdr3_nt: TGTGCCAGTAGGGAGACCGGAGCCAAAAACATTCAGTACTTC
v_call: TRBV2; clone_size: .; j_call: TRBJ1-2; d_call: .; cdr3_aa: CASSDRGAFYGYTF; cdr3_nt: TGTGCCAGCAGTGATCGGGGGGCCTTCTATGGCTACACCTTC
v_call: TRBV7-7; clone_size: .; j_call: TRBJ2-2; d_call: .; cdr3_aa: CASSIGARGSTGELFF; cdr3_nt: TGTGCCAGCAGCATAGGGGCCAGGGGAAGTACCGGGGAGCTGTTTTTT
v_call: TRBV5-1; clone_size: .; j_call: TRBJ2-2; d_call: TRBD1; cdr3_aa: CASSFRDRVTGELFF; cdr3_nt: TGCGCCAGCAGCTTCCGGGACAGGGTGACCGGGGAGCTGTTTTTT
v_call: TRBV27; clone_size: .; j_call: TRBJ1-2; d_call: .; cdr3_aa: CATFGARGYGYTF; cdr3_nt: TGTGCCACCTTTGGGGCTAGGGGTTATGGCTACACCTTC
v_call: TRBV15; clone_size: .; j_call: TRBJ1-2; d_call: TRBD1; cdr3_aa: CATSVGQLYGYTF; cdr3_nt: TGTGCCACCAGCGTGGGACAGCTCTATGGCTACACCTTC
v_call: TRBV4-3; clone_size: .; j_call: TRBJ2-4; d_call: .; cdr3_aa: CASSQDSLRDIQYF; cdr3_nt: TGCGCCAGCAGCCAAGATTCGCTACGGGACATTCAGTACTTC
v_call: TRBV5-1; clone_size: .; j_call: TRBJ2-3; d_call: .; cdr3_aa: CASSLTLTQADTQYF; cdr3_nt: TGCGCCAGCAGCTTGACCCTTACTCAGGCAGATACGCAGTATTTT
v_call: TRBV2; clone_size: .; j_call: TRBJ2-2; d_call: TRBD2; cdr3_aa: CASREAGGGGELFF; cdr3_nt: TGTGCCAGCCGAGAGGCGGGGGGAGGCGGGGAGCTGTTTTTT
v_call: TRBV7-2; clone_size: .; j_call: TRBJ2-3; d_call: TRBD2; cdr3_aa: CASSLALAGAVNTQYF; cdr3_nt: TGTGCCAGCAGCTTAGCGCTCGCGGGAGCCGTTAATACGCAGTATTTT
v_call: TRBV7-9; clone_size: .; j_call: TRBJ2-7; d_call: TRBD1; cdr3_aa: CASSKDRAYEQYF; cdr3_nt: TGTGCCAGCAGCAAAGACAGGGCCTACGAGCAGTACTTC
v_call: TRBV29-1; clone_size: .; j_call: TRBJ1-1; d_call: TRBD1; cdr3_aa: CSVVDRGRNTEAFF; cdr3_nt: TGCAGCGTTGTCGACAGGGGGCGGAACACTGAAGCTTTCTTT
v_call: TRBV9; clone_size: .; j_call: TRBJ2-7; d_call: .; cdr3_aa: CASSQKTETDEQYF; cdr3_nt: TGTGCCAGCAGCCAGAAGACAGAAACGGACGAGCAGTACTTC
v_call: TRBV2; clone_size: .; j_call: TRBJ2-1; d_call: TRBD1; cdr3_aa: CASSEGDSYNEQFF; cdr3_nt: TGTGCCAGCAGTGAAGGGGACAGCTACAATGAGCAGTTCTTC
v_call: TRBV19; clone_size: .; j_call: TRBJ2-7; d_call: TRBD1; cdr3_aa: CASSRDRGAEQYF; cdr3_nt: TGTGCCAGTAGTCGGGACAGGGGTGCCGAGCAGTACTTC
v_call: TRBV7-2; clone_size: .; j_call: TRBJ2-7; d_call: TRBD1; cdr3_aa: CASSLAPQGSYEQYF; cdr3_nt: TGTGCCAGCAGCTTAGCCCCACAGGGGTCCTACGAGCAGTACTTC
v_call: TRBV5-4; clone_size: .; j_call: TRBJ2-1; d_call: .; cdr3_aa: CASSILTGVHEQFF; cdr3_nt: TGTGCCAGCAGCATCCTAACGGGGGTCCATGAGCAGTTCTTC
v_call: TRBV4-3; clone_size: .; j_call: TRBJ2-2; d_call: TRBD1; cdr3_aa: CASSQGIPGQGAVAGELFF; cdr3_nt: TGCGCCAGCAGCCAAGGCATCCCCGGACAGGGGGCTGTCGCCGGGGAGCTGTTTTTT
v_call: TRBV2; clone_size: .; j_call: TRBJ1-1; d_call: TRBD1; cdr3_aa: CASGDRLGTEAFF; cdr3_nt: TGTGCCAGCGGGGACAGGCTGGGGACTGAAGCTTTCTTT
v_call: TRBV27; clone_size: .; j_call: TRBJ2-1; d_call: .; cdr3_aa: CASSWGQANYNEQFF; cdr3_nt: TGTGCCAGCAGTTGGGGACAAGCGAACTACAATGAGCAGTTCTTC
v_call: TRBV19; clone_size: .; j_call: TRBJ2-1; d_call: TRBD2; cdr3_aa: CATIAASGINEQFF; cdr3_nt: TGTGCCACTATCGCGGCTAGCGGGATTAATGAGCAGTTCTTC
v_call: TRBV27; clone_size: .; j_call: TRBJ2-3; d_call: TRBD1; cdr3_aa: CASSLGTGADTQYF; cdr3_nt: TGTGCCAGCAGTTTGGGGACAGGCGCGGATACGCAGTATTTT